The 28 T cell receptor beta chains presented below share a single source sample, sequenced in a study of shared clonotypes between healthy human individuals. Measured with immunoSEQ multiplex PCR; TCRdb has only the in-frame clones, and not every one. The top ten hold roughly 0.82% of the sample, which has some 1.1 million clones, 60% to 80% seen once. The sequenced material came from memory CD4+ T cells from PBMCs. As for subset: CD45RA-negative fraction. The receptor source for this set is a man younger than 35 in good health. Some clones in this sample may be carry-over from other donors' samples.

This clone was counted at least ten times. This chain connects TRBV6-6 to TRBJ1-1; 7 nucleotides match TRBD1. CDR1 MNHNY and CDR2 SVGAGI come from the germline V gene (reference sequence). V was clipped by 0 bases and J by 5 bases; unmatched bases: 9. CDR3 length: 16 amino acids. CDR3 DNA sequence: TGTGCCAGCAGTTACTCGGACCAGGGGGACCGGACTGAAGCTTTCTTT. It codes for CASSYSDQGDRTEAFF.

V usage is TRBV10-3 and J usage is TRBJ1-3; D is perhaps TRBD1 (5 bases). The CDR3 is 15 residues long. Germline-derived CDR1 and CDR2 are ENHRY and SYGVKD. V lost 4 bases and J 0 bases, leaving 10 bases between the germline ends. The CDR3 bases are TGTGCCATCAGTGGACAGCCGAGCTCTGGAAACACCATATATTTT. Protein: CAISGQPSSGNTIYF.

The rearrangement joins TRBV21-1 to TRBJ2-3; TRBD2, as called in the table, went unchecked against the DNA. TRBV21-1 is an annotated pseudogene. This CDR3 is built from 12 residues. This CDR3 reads CASSKSPRTQYF. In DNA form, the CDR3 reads TGTGCCAGCAGCAAATCCCCCCGTACGCAGTATTTT.

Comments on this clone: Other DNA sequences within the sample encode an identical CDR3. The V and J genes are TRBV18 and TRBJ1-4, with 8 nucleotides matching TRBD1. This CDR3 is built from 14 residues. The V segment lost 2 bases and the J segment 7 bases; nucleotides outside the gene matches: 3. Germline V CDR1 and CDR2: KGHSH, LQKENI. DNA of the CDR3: TGTGCCAGCTCACCAGACAGGGGAGGTGAAAAACTGTTTTTT. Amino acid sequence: CASSPDRGGEKLFF.

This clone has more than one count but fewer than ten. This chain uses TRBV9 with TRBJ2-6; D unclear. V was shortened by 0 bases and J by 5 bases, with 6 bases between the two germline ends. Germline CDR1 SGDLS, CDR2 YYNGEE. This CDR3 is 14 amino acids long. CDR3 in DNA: TGTGCCAGCAGCGTAGATAACTGGGCCAACGTCCTGACTTTC. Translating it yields CASSVDNWANVLTF.

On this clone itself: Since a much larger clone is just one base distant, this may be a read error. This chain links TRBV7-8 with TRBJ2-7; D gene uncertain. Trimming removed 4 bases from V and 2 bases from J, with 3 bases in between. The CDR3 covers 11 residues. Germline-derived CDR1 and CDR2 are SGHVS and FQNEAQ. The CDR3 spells CASSSAYEQYF. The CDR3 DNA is TGTGCCAGCAGCTCCGCCTACGAGCAGTACTTC.

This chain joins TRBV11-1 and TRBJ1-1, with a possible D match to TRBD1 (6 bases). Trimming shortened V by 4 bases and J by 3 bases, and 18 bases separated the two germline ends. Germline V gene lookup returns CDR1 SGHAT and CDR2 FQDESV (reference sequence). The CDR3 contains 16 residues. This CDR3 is CASSWDKERGDTEAFF. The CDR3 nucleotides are TGTGCCAGCAGCTGGGACAAAGAAAGGGGAGACACTGAAGCTTTCTTT. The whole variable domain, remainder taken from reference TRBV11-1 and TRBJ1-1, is EAEVAQSPRYKITEKSQAVAFWCDPISGHATLYWYRQILGQGPELLVQFQDESVVDDSQLPKDRFSAERLKGVDSTLKIQPAELGDSAMYLCASSWDKERGDTEAFFGQGTRLTVV.

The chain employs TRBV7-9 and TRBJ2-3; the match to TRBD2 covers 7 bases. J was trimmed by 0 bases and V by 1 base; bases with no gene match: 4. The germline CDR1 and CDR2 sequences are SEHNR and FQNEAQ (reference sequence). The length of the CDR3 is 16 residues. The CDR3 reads CASSLDKRGSTDTQYF. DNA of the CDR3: TGTGCCAGCAGCTTAGACAAGCGGGGCAGCACAGATACGCAGTATTTT.

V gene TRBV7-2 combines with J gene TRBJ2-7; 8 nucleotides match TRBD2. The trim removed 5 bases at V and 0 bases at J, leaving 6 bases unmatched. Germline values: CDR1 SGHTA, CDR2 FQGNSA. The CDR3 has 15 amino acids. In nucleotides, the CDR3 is TGTGCCAGCAGCCAGGGGCGGGGGGTCTCCTACGAGCAGTACTTC. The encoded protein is CASSQGRGVSYEQYF.

DNA of the CDR3: TGTGCCAGCAGTTTATTGTTGCGCGGGCAAGCTTTCTTT. Amino acids: CASSLLLRGQAFF. The chain combines TRBV27 with TRBJ1-1; D gene ambiguous. CDR3 length: 13 amino acids. Germline CDR1 MNHEY, CDR2 SMNVEV (reference sequence). Trimming removed 1 base from V and 9 bases from J, with 12 bases in between.

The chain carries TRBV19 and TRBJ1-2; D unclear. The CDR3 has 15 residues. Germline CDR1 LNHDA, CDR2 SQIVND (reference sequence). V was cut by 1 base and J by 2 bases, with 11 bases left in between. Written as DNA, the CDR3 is TGTGCCAGTAGTATAGTCGCGACGAGGAACTATGGCTACACCTTC. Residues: CASSIVATRNYGYTF. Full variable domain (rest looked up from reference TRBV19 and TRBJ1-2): DGGITQSPKYLFRKEGQNVTLSCEQNLNHDAMYWYRQDPGQGLRLIYYSQIVNDFQKGDIAEGYSVSREKKESFPLTVTSAQKNPTAFYLCASSIVATRNYGYTFGSGTRLTVV.

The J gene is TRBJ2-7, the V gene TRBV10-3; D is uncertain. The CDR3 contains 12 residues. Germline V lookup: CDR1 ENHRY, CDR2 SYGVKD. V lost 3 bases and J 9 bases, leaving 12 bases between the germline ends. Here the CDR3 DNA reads TGTGCCATCAGTGAAGGCTCCCCCCCGCAGTACTTC. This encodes CAISEGSPPQYF.

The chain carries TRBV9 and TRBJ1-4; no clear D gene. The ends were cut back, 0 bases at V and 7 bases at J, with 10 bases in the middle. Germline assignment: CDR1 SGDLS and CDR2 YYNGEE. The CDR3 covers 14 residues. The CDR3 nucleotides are TGTGCCAGCAGCGTAGCGGGGAGTGGTGAAAAACTGTTTTTT. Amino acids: CASSVAGSGEKLFF. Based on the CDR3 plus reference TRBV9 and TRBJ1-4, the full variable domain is DSGVTQTPKHLITATGQRVTLRCSPRSGDLSVYWYQQSLDQGLQFLIQYYNGEERAKGNILERFSAQQFPDLHSELNLSSLELGDSALYFCASSVAGSGEKLFFGSGTQLSVL.

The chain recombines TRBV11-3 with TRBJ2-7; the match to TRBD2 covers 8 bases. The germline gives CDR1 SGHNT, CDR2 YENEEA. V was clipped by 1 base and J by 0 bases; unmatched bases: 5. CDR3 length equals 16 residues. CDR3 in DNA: TGTGCCAGCAGCTTAGGCGGAGCGGGGGCCTCCTACGAGCAGTACTTC. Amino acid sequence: CASSLGGAGASYEQYF.

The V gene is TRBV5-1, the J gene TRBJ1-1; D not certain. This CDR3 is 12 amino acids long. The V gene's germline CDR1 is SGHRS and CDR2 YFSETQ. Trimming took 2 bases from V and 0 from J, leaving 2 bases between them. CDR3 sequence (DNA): TGCGCCAGCAGCTTAGTGAACACTGAAGCTTTCTTT. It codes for CASSLVNTEAFF.

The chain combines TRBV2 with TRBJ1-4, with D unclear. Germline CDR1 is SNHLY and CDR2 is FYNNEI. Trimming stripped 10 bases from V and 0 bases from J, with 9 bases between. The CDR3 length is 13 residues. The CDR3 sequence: CATTGTTNEKLFF. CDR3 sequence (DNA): TGTGCCACCACCGGGACAACTAATGAAAAACTGTTTTTT.

DNA of the CDR3: TGCGCCAGCAGCTTGGCGGGGTGGAGTCGAGAGACCCAGTACTTC. This sequence encodes CASSLAGWSRETQYF. V is TRBV5-1 and J is TRBJ2-5; maybe TRBD2 (5 bases). In germline, CDR1 is SGHRS, CDR2 YFSETQ. V was shortened by 0 bases and J by 4 bases, with 13 bases between the two germline ends. This CDR3 is 15 amino acids long.

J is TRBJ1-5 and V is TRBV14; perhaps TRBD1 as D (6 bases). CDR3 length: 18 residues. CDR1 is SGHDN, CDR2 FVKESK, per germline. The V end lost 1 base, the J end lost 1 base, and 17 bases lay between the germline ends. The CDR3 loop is CASSQGKDSGWSNQPQHF. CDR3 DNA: TGTGCCAGCAGCCAAGGGAAGGACAGCGGCTGGAGCAATCAGCCCCAGCATTTT.

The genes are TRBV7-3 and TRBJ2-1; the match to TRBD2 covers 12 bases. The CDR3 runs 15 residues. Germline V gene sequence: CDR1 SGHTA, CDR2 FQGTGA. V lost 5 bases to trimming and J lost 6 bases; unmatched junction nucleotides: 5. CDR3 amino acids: CASSPTSGRFNEQFF. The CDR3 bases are TGTGCCAGCAGCCCGACTAGCGGGAGATTCAATGAGCAGTTCTTC. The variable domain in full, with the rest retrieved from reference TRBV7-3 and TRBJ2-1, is GAGVSQTPSNKVTEKGKYVELRCDPISGHTALYWYRQSLGQGPEFLIYFQGTGAADDSGLPNDRFFAVRPEGSVSTLKIQRTERGDSAVYLCASSPTSGRFNEQFFGPGTRLTVL.

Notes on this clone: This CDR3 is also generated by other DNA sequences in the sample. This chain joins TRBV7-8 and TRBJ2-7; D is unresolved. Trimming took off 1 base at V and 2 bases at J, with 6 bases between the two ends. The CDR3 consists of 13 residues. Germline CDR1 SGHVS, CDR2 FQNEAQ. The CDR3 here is CASSLGRAYEQYF. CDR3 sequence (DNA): TGTGCCAGCAGCTTAGGGAGAGCCTACGAGCAGTACTTC. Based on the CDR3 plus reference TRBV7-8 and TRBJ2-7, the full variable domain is GAGVSQSPRYKVAKRGQDVALRCDPISGHVSLFWYQQALGQGPEFLTYFQNEAQLDKSGLPSDRFFAERPEGSVSTLKIQRTQQEDSAVYLCASSLGRAYEQYFGPGTRLTVT.

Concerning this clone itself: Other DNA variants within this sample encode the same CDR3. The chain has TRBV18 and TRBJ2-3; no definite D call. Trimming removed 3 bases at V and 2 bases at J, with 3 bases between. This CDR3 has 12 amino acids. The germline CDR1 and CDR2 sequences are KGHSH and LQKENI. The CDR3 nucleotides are TGTGCCAGCTCACCGACCACAGATACGCAGTATTTT. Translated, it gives CASSPTTDTQYF.

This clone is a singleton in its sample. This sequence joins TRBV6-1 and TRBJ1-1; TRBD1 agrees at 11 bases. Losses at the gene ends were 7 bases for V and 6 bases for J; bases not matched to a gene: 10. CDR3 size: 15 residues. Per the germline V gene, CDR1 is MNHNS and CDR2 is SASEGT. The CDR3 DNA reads TGTGCCAGCACCCCTCGGGGACAGGGGGATTCTGAAGCTTTCTTT. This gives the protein CASTPRGQGDSEAFF.

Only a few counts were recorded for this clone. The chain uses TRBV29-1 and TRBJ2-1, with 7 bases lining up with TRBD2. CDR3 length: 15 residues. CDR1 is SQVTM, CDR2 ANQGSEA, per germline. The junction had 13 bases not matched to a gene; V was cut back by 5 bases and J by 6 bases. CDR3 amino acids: CSVRLALGGGNEQFF. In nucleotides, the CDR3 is TGCAGCGTTCGTCTCGCACTGGGGGGGGGCAATGAGCAGTTCTTC.

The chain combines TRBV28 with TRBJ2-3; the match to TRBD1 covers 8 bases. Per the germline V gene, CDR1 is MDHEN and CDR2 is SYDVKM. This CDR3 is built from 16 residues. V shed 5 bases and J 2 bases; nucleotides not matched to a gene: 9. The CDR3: CASSLSGTGNTDTQYF. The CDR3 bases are TGTGCCAGCAGTCTTTCCGGGACAGGAAACACAGATACGCAGTATTTT.

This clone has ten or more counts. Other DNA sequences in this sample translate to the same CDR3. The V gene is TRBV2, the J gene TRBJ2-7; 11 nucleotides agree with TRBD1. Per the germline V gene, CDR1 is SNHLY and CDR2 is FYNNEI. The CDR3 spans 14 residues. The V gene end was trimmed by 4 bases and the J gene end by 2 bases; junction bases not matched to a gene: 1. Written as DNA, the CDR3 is TGTGCCAGCAGTGGGGGACAGGGGGCCTACGAGCAGTACTTC. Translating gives CASSGGQGAYEQYF.

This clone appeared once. CDR3 loop: CATSLGRTYGYTF. In nucleotides, the CDR3 is TGTGCCACCAGTCTTGGCAGAACCTATGGCTACACCTTC. This sequence joins TRBV15 and TRBJ1-2; D remains unclear. V lost 6 bases and J lost 4, with 12 bases in between. Germline V gene lookup returns CDR1 LNHNV and CDR2 YYDKDF (reference sequence). The CDR3 extends over 13 amino acids. Drawing the rest from reference TRBV15 and TRBJ1-2, the complete variable domain is DAMVIQNPRYQVTQFGKPVTLSCSQTLNHNVMYWYQQKSSQAPKLLFHYYDKDFNNEADTPDNFQSRRPNTSFCFLDIRSPGLGDTAMYLCATSLGRTYGYTFGSGTRLTVV.

Written as DNA, the CDR3 is TGCACCAGCAGCCAAGTCGTGCGGAAACAGTACTTC. As protein: CTSSQVVRKQYF. The chain links TRBV1 to TRBJ2-5; the DNA was not compared with TRBD2, the D call given in the table. TRBV1 is classified as a pseudogene. The CDR3 totals 12 residues.

The CDR3 nucleotides read TGTGCCAGCAGTGAAGATAATACAGACCCGTACAATGAGCAGTTCTTC. Encoded protein: CASSEDNTDPYNEQFF. This chain connects TRBV6-1 to TRBJ2-1; D uncertain. V lost 1 base to trimming and J lost 4 bases, with 14 bases between them. CDR3 length: 16 residues. CDR1 MNHNS and CDR2 SASEGT come from the germline V gene.